This is a list of T cell receptor beta chains from one sample in a study of T-cell reconstitution after alpha-beta-depleted transplantation in children. TCRdb passed the PCR reads through MiXCR, listing each CDR3 protein once. This sample has fewer than 550,000 distinct CDR3 sequences, with over 9.5% found just once. The specimen comprised PBMCs, sampled before TCRalphabeta/CD19-depleted stem cell transplant. The source is a child aged 2 to 10 with inherited bone marrow failure, due to receive a stem cell transplant. CDR3s include the opening cysteine and the closing phenylalanine or tryptophan. D genes are given only for firm matches. Only some rows state a clone size, as once, few, many or a class for expanded clones.

cdr3_nt cdr3_aa clone_size d_call j_call v_call
TGTGCCAGCAGAAGGAGGCAGTATAATGAAAAACTGTTTTTT CASRRRQYNEKLFF many . TRBJ1-4 TRBV28
TGTGCCAGTAGTATCGACACGAACTATGGCTACACCTTC CASSIDTNYGYTF few . TRBJ1-2 TRBV19
TGCAGCGTTGAAGAAAGGACAGGGATCTACAATGAGCAGTTCTTC CSVEERTGIYNEQFF many TRBD1 TRBJ2-1 TRBV29-1
TGTGCCAGCAGAATCTCTAGCGGGGAAGAGACCCAGTACTTC CASRISSGEETQYF many TRBD2 TRBJ2-5 TRBV3-1
TGCAGCGCAGACAGGGGTACAGATACGCAGTATTTT CSADRGTDTQYF many TRBD1 TRBJ2-3 TRBV29-1
TGTGCCAGCAGCTTCGAGGGCACCTGGAGCTACACCTTC CASSFEGTWSYTF many . TRBJ1-2 TRBV7-9
TGTGCCAGCAGGGACAGGGGTCAACCTTCTAACTATGGCTACACCTTC CASRDRGQPSNYGYTF many TRBD1 TRBJ1-2 TRBV27
TGTGCCAGCAGGGGGGTGGATTCTAAAGCTTTCTTT CASRGVDSKAFF many . TRBJ1-1 TRBV2
TGTGCCAGCATTCTGGGGGGGGACAAAGAGACCCAGTACTTC CASILGGDKETQYF many . TRBJ2-5 TRBV28
TGTGCCAGCAGCCCGGCGGCAGGGGGAGGAGAGACCCAGTACTTC CASSPAAGGGETQYF many . TRBJ2-5 TRBV7-2
TGTGCCAGCAGCCACCACAGGACTCCCTACGAGCAGTACTTC CASSHHRTPYEQYF many . TRBJ2-7 TRBV16
TGTGCCAGCATCCAGGGGAACACTGAAGCTTTCTTT CASIQGNTEAFF many . TRBJ1-1 TRBV6-6
TGTGCCAGCAGTTTTTGGGGGAGCTCCTACAATGAGCAGTTCTTC CASSFWGSSYNEQFF . . TRBJ2-1 TRBV28
TGTGCCAGCAGCCCCAGGGGCGGAATCGGACTAGCGGGATCCTACGAGCAGTACTTC CASSPRGGIGLAGSYEQYF many TRBD2 TRBJ2-7 TRBV11-2
TGCAGTGCTAGGACTAGTGTAGTGCGGCAGTACTTC CSARTSVVRQYF many . TRBJ2-7 TRBV20-1
TGCGCCAGCAGCCAAGGCAGGCACCTTGACCGTAGCAATCAGCCCCAGCATTTT CASSQGRHLDRSNQPQHF many . TRBJ1-5 TRBV4-1
TGCGCCAGCAGCCAAGACCTAGCCCGCCCGGGACAGGGGAGTGATGTCTACACCTTC CASSQDLARPGQGSDVYTF once TRBD1 TRBJ1-2 TRBV4-1
TGCGCCAGCAGCTTTACCGGGACTAGCGGGATTCGATACAATGAGCAGTTCTTC CASSFTGTSGIRYNEQFF many TRBD2 TRBJ2-1 TRBV5-1
TGTGCCTGGAGTGCTGGGGGGAACACTGAAGCTTTCTTT CAWSAGGNTEAFF many . TRBJ1-1 TRBV30
TGTGCCAGCAGCCAAAGGAGCGGATTAGGGGAGCAGTTCTTC CASSQRSGLGEQFF once . TRBJ2-1 TRBV3-1
TGTGCCAGCACCCCGGGACAGCTGAACACTGAAGCTTTCTTT CASTPGQLNTEAFF few TRBD1 TRBJ1-1 TRBV5-8
TGCAGCGCCGGGACAGCGAGACTTAACAATGAGCAGTTCTTC CSAGTARLNNEQFF many TRBD1 TRBJ2-1 TRBV29-1
TGCAGTGCTAGAGATCCACAACTAGCGGGAGAGTGGGATACGCAGTATTTT CSARDPQLAGEWDTQYF few TRBD2 TRBJ2-3 TRBV20-1
TGTGCCAGCAGCACCAACACAGGGGGCAATCAGCCCCAGCATTTT CASSTNTGGNQPQHF many TRBD1 TRBJ1-5 TRBV12-3/TRBV12-4
TGTGCCAGCAGCTTAGTGGTCCGGGGCGGGAGGGCCGTTGGGGGACACAATGAGCAGTTCTTC CASSLVVRGGRAVGGHNEQFF . TRBD2 TRBJ2-1 TRBV11-3
TGTGCCAGCAGTTACTCGACTGGACAGGTAACCTACGAGCAGTACTTC CASSYSTGQVTYEQYF many TRBD1 TRBJ2-7 TRBV6-5
TGTGCCAGCAGCTTAGGGGGGTATACGCAGTATTTT CASSLGGYTQYF many . TRBJ2-3 TRBV7-2
TGTGCCAGCAGCCAAAGACTAGCAAATGAGCAGTTCTTC CASSQRLANEQFF few TRBD2 TRBJ2-1 TRBV7-2
TGTGCCAGCAGTAAAGACGGATACAATGAGCAGTTCTTC CASSKDGYNEQFF many . TRBJ2-1 TRBV12-3/TRBV12-4
TGTGCCAGCAGCCCAGGACAGGGGGCTAGGTACGAGCAGTACTTC CASSPGQGARYEQYF many TRBD1 TRBJ2-7 TRBV7-9
TGTGCCACTTGCAAGGATTCCTACAATGAGCAGTTCTTC CATCKDSYNEQFF . . TRBJ2-1 TRBV24-1
TGTGCCGTGGACAGGGAGACGGAAGAGACCCAGTACTTC CAVDRETEETQYF few TRBD1 TRBJ2-5 TRBV30
TGTGCCAGCAGCCGTACCGGGGCCAGCCAAAAAAACATTCAGTACTTC CASSRTGASQKNIQYF few . TRBJ2-4 TRBV3-1
TGTGCCAGCAGCCAAGAAGCCGAGACCCTCACCGGGGAGCTGTTTTTT CASSQEAETLTGELFF few . TRBJ2-2 TRBV3-1
TGTGCCAGCAGCTTAAGAGGTGGGACTAGCTACAATGAGCAGTTCTTC CASSLRGGTSYNEQFF once TRBD2 TRBJ2-1 TRBV11-2
TGTGCCAGCAGTTTTTTGGGGGCGCATGGCTACACCTTC CASSFLGAHGYTF many . TRBJ1-2 TRBV12-3/TRBV12-4
TGTGCTAGCAGCCCAGGACAGGGGATAGACACCGGGGAGCTGTTTTTT CASSPGQGIDTGELFF many TRBD1 TRBJ2-2 TRBV7-7
TGCAGTGCCCTTTGGGCCTACGAGCAGTACTTC CSALWAYEQYF many . TRBJ2-7 TRBV20-1
TGTGCCAGCAGCATCGGACAGGGGGGAAATGAGCAGTTCTTC CASSIGQGGNEQFF . TRBD1 TRBJ2-1 TRBV6-2/TRBV6-3
TGTGCTAGTGGTTTGAATCTAGCGGGAGTTTCAGATACGCAGTATTTT CASGLNLAGVSDTQYF few TRBD2 TRBJ2-3 TRBV12-5
TGTGCCAGCAGTTTAGTCAGGGATGCCTACAATGAGCAGTTCTTC CASSLVRDAYNEQFF many . TRBJ2-1 TRBV12-3/TRBV12-4
TGTGCCAGCAGCTTCGACTATACTAGCACAGATACGCAGTATTTT CASSFDYTSTDTQYF few . TRBJ2-3 TRBV11-2
TGTGCCAGTAGTACCTCCGGGACTAGGTCACATACGCAGTATTTT CASSTSGTRSHTQYF many TRBD2 TRBJ2-3 TRBV19
TGCGCCAGCAGCCCCACCCCTGAGACAGGCTACTACGAGCAGTACTTC CASSPTPETGYYEQYF few . TRBJ2-7 TRBV4-3
TGTGCCACCAATAGGGAATCCGGGGAGCTGTTTTTT CATNRESGELFF many . TRBJ2-2 TRBV7-9
TGTGCCAGCAGTCTAGGGACAAGCACCGGGGAGCTGTTTTTT CASSLGTSTGELFF many . TRBJ2-2 TRBV27
TGTGCCACCAGCGGGTGGCCGGGACAGCTCTACGAGCAGTACTTC CATSGWPGQLYEQYF many TRBD1 TRBJ2-7 TRBV15
TGCAGTGCTGGAAGGGGGACAGGGGGCAGGCAAGAGACCCAGTACTTC CSAGRGTGGRQETQYF few TRBD1 TRBJ2-5 TRBV20-1
TGTGCCAGCAGCTTACCCCGCGGGGGACTAGCGGACTACAATGAGCAGTTCTTC CASSLPRGGLADYNEQFF . TRBD2 TRBJ2-1 TRBV11-1
TGTGCCAGCAGCTTAGACCCAGCGGGAAGCTCCTACGAGCAGTACTTC CASSLDPAGSSYEQYF many TRBD2 TRBJ2-7 TRBV7-2
TGTGCCATCACCCGGGACAGGATAGCAGATACGCAGTATTTT CAITRDRIADTQYF many TRBD1 TRBJ2-3 TRBV10-3
TGTGCCAGCAGCGAAACGGGACTAGCGGGCTACGAGCAGTACTTC CASSETGLAGYEQYF few TRBD2 TRBJ2-7 TRBV7-2
TGTGCCAGCAGCTTAGGTTCGACAGGGGGGAGGCCCCAGCATTTT CASSLGSTGGRPQHF many TRBD1 TRBJ1-5 TRBV11-2
TGCAGTGCTAGCTTTGGGGGGCGCCTAGCCTCCTACAATGACCAGTTCTTC CSASFGGRLASYNDQFF . . TRBJ2-1 TRBV20-1